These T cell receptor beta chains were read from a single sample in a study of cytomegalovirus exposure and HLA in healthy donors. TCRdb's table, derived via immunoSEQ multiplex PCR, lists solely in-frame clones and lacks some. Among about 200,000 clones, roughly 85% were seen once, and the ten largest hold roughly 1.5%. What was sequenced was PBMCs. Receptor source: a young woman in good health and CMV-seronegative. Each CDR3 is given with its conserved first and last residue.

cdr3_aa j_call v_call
CASSQEASGSSYEQYF TRBJ2-7 TRBV4-2
CSADRGRETQYF TRBJ2-5 TRBV29-1
CASSQVVPTENTEAFF TRBJ1-1 TRBV4-2
CASSIGTANTGELFF TRBJ2-2 TRBV5-5
CASSQAGTGGADTQYF TRBJ2-3 TRBV4-3
CASIRTGPTYEQYF TRBJ2-7 TRBV6-5
CASSGGPGTHLYEQYF TRBJ2-7 TRBV11-2
CASSVEARATYEQYF TRBJ2-7 TRBV9
CASSQERAGATEAFF TRBJ1-1 TRBV4-3
CASNTDRAGEKLFF TRBJ1-4 TRBV10-1
CATSRESRQGAWGYTF TRBJ1-2 TRBV15
CASSPNLASEQFF TRBJ2-1 TRBV4-2
CASSLAQGAYEQYF TRBJ2-7 TRBV5-6
CASSVLRGSEQFF TRBJ2-1 TRBV9
CASSLSINYGYTF TRBJ1-2 TRBV28
CASSPALGSTDTQYF TRBJ2-3 TRBV2
CASSTAGTEVNSPLHF TRBJ1-6 TRBV7-2
CARQGPQETQYF TRBJ2-5 TRBV27
CASRNCGGVFTLNIQYF TRBJ2-4 TRBV10-1
CASSRRQGANEKLFF TRBJ1-4 TRBV5-8
CASSTSGAFGEQFF TRBJ2-1 TRBV6-1
CASSLAGGGRGYQTEAFF TRBJ1-1 TRBV5-4
CASSSRTGFQETQYF TRBJ2-5 TRBV28
CASSGRGRGRAGELFF TRBJ2-2 TRBV5-6
CASSPTSTGLAELFF TRBJ1-4 TRBV7-8
CASGFGTSGSSYNEQFF TRBJ2-1 TRBV27
CAWSSTGSSTDTQYF TRBJ2-3 TRBV30
CSSSHGETQYF TRBJ2-5 TRBV7-9
CASSPGASGAYEQYF TRBJ2-7 TRBV7-2
CASSPLLGGLRGQETQYF TRBJ2-5 TRBV18
CASTQGDRVNSPLHF TRBJ1-6 TRBV25-1
CASSGQGAGLREQFF TRBJ2-1 TRBV2
CASSSLTTGGYEAFF TRBJ1-1 TRBV6-1
CASSMAGTSVFEEQYF TRBJ2-7 TRBV19
CASSFPPLAGSGNTIYF TRBJ1-3 TRBV28